This T cell receptor beta chain is drawn from a study of cytomegalovirus exposure and HLA in healthy donors. Findings and caveats of the study: Follow-up analysis seemed to connect common viral pathogens with several of the most significant clusters identified.

The table lists this clone with a few counts. Its cognate antigen is unknown. Both 60 Vbeta primers and 13 Jbeta primers went into the PCR. TCRdb's table, derived via immunoSEQ multiplex PCR, lists solely in-frame clones and lacks some. The data contain approximately 70,000 clones, 60% to 75% of them singletons. This receptor was taken from a male donor in good health and CMV-seropositive. Sequenced material: PBMCs.

The CDR3 protein is CASSLVGDEKLFF. The CDR3 DNA reads TGTGCCAGCAGCTTAGTGGGCGATGAAAAACTGTTTTTT. The genes are TRBV7-9 and TRBJ1-4; unclear D gene. This CDR3 contains 13 residues. The germline V and J ends were trimmed by 1 base and 6 bases, with 6 bases remaining between them. The germline CDR1 and CDR2 sequences are SEHNR and FQNEAQ (reference sequence).